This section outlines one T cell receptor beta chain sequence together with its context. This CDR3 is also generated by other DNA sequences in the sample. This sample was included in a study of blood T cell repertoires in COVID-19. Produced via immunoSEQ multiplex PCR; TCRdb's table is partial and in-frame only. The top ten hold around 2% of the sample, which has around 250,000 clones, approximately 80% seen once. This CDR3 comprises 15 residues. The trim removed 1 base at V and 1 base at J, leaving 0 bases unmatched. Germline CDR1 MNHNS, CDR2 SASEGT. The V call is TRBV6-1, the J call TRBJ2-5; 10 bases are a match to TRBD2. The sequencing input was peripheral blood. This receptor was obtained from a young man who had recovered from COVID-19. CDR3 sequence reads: CASSEVAGGQETQYF. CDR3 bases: TGTGCCAGCAGTGAAGTAGCGGGGGGCCAAGAGACCCAGTACTTC.